This TCR beta chain was obtained from a study of CD8+ T cells in alopecia areata. Study findings and constraints: The study found higher clonality in lesional than normal scalp, especially in alopecia totalis/universalis.

CDR3 length: 12 residues. Germline V gene lookup returns CDR1 SEHNR and CDR2 FQNEAQ (reference sequence). The V gene lost 0 bases and the J gene lost 6 bases, with 4 bases spanning the gap. cDNA reverse transcribed from extracted RNA served as the sequencing template. Here immunoSEQ multiplex PCR was the method, and the copy in TCRdb shows in-frame clones only, minus some. The table has just over 150,000 clones, more than 45% seen once. This clone was detected only a few times. Its target is not known. Samples from alopecia areata patients were lesional scalp punch biopsies and peripheral blood. The sequencing here drew on CD8+ T cells sorted from blood, taken at week 0. This receptor was obtained from a human donor with alopecia areata. The chain uses TRBV7-9 and TRBJ2-3; D uncertain. The CDR3 sequence is CASSLARDTQYF. DNA of the CDR3: TGTGCCAGCAGCTTAGCGAGGGATACGCAGTATTTT.